This TCR beta chain was documented in a study of blood T cells in healthy people across ages. Whole-study results and caveats: Estimates drawn from one million T cells were deemed to understate diversity. Fewer expanded clones and more diversity marked long-lived versus aged donors.

Primed by a sample-barcoded 5' primer and a J-beta primer mix, a second PCR proceeded for 7 to 11 cycles. TCRdb called the 5' RACE reads again in MiXCR, with one record for every CDR3 protein. Among roughly 1.6 million distinct CDR3 sequences listed, about 32% were seen once. The CDR3 length is 15 residues. The germline V and J ends were trimmed by 4 bases and 5 bases, with 14 bases remaining between them. The germline V gene has CDR1 MNHNS and CDR2 SASEGT. Regarding this clonotype: Antigen unknown.

This clonotype originated in a woman in her twenties or thirties in good health. The specimen was blood. The J gene is TRBJ2-2, the V gene TRBV6-1, with D tentatively TRBD1 or TRBD2 (6 bases each). The CDR3 DNA reads as TGTGCCAGCAGTGTGGGACTTCAGGGGACCGGGGAGCTGTTTTTT. Its protein is CASSVGLQGTGELFF.